The 2 T cell receptor beta chains below all came from one sample that was sequenced in a study of shared clonotypes between healthy human individuals. Some clones are missing from TCRdb's copy, which holds only in-frame ones; the method was immunoSEQ multiplex PCR. The table has 2 million to 2.5 million clones, 85% to 95% seen once. The sample taken for sequencing was naive CD4+ T cells from PBMCs. Subset: CD45RA+ positively selected. These receptor sequences come from a man aged 18 to 30 in good health. Some clones in this sample may be carry-over from other donors' samples.

This clone was recorded a few times. The CDR3 loop reads CASSEEPVRYTF. CDR3 nucleotides: TGTGCCAGCAGTGAAGAACCGGTCCGCTACACCTTC. V is TRBV6-1 and J is TRBJ1-2; D is undetermined. CDR3 length: 12 residues. Germline CDR1 and CDR2: MNHNS and SASEGT. V lost 1 base, J lost 9 bases, and 9 bases lay in between.

This clone was recorded only once. This chain links TRBV28 with TRBJ1-3; no firm D call. Germline V CDR1 and CDR2: MDHEN, SYDVKM. The CDR3 sequence is 13 residues long. Between the trimmed V and J ends, which lost 10 bases and 4 bases, there was a span of 14 bases. Here the CDR3 DNA reads TGTGCCACGCTCGCGGGCTTAGGAAACACCATATATTTT. Amino acids: CATLAGLGNTIYF.